These 25 T cell receptor beta chains were all obtained from the same sample, sequenced in a study of T cell clonality in common variable immunodeficiency. Some clones are missing from TCRdb's copy, which holds only in-frame ones; the method was immunoSEQ multiplex PCR. The sample was found to contain roughly 34,000 clones, and every one recurs. Sequenced sample: peripheral blood mononuclear cells. These receptors originate from a person aged 18-70 years in good health.

This clone was observed at least ten times. The sequence runs out 3 residues before the end of the CDR3; the remainder is reconstructed from the germline J gene. Different DNA sequences within this sample yield the same CDR3. The rearrangement links TRBV19 to TRBJ2-6, with 15 bases matching TRBD2. This CDR3 spans 20 amino acids. Germline values: CDR1 LNHDA, CDR2 SQIVND (reference sequence). The junction had 6 bases not matched to a gene; V was cut back by 1 base and J by 2 bases. The CDR3 protein is CASSIGTSGRAGAGANVLTF. CDR3 DNA, as far as it was read: TGTGCCAGTAGTATAGGGACTAGCGGGAGGGCGGGGGCTGGGGCCAACGTC. The full variable domain, its missing parts supplied by reference TRBV19 and TRBJ2-6, is DGGITQSPKYLFRKEGQNVTLSCEQNLNHDAMYWYRQDPGQGLRLIYYSQIVNDFQKGDIAEGYSVSREKKESFPLTVTSAQKNPTAFYLCASSIGTSGRAGAGANVLTFGAGSRLTVL.

This clone came up many times. Coverage ceases 3 residues before the CDR3 finishes, and the germline J gene fills in the end. V gene TRBV20-1 combines with J gene TRBJ1-1; TRBD1 aligns across 11 bases. This CDR3 region has 16 residues. V shed 6 bases, J shed 3 bases, and the junction held 12 bases outside the gene matches. Germline CDR1 DFQATT, CDR2 SNEGSKA (reference sequence). The CDR3 loop reads CSAPLGDRGGDTEAFF. Partial CDR3 DNA: TGCAGTGCGCCCCTCGGGGACAGGGGGGGGGACACTGAA.

Ten or more counts support this clone. Read coverage stops 3 residues before the CDR3 terminus; the germline J gene supplies the remainder. The V gene is TRBV12-5, the J gene TRBJ2-5; 9 positions match TRBD1. Germline V CDR1 and CDR2: LGHNT, FRNRAP. V lost 7 bases, J lost 4 bases, and 10 bases stayed unmatched. CDR3 length equals 15 residues. The part of the CDR3 DNA that was read is TGTGCTAGTGATACTGACAGGGGGAAAGGAGAGACC. Residues: CASDTDRGKGET. The full CDR3 protein reads CASDTDRGKGETQYF.

In its sample, this clone was seen many times. The observed sequence ends 3 residues before the CDR3 terminus, with the missing tail filled in from the germline J gene. The chain is built from TRBV2 and TRBJ2-7, with D perhaps matching TRBD1 (5 bases). Germline CDR1 SNHLY, CDR2 FYNNEI. V lost 1 base to trimming and J lost 6 bases, with 10 bases between them. This CDR3 is 13 amino acids long. The CDR3 loop reads CASSEGKGLEQYF. The sequenced CDR3 bases are TGTGCCAGCAGTGAAGGGAAGGGGCTCGAG.

This clone occurred many times. Read data end 3 residues before the CDR3 end; the end is taken from the germline J gene. The V call is TRBV20-1, the J call TRBJ1-4; 8 nucleotides match TRBD1. The V gene's germline CDR1 is DFQATT and CDR2 SNEGSKA (reference sequence). CDR3 size: 14 residues. Trimming removed 4 bases from V and 3 bases from J; junction bases left unmatched: 4. The part of the CDR3 DNA that was read is TGCAGTGCTACCCCGGGACAGGCTAATGAAAAA. This codes for CSATPGQANEK. The complete CDR3 reads CSATPGQANEKLFF.

At least ten counts were recorded for this clone. The DNA ends 3 residues before the CDR3 does, and the rest of the CDR3 is filled in from the germline J gene. The chain recombines TRBV10-3 with TRBJ1-5; TRBD1 agrees at 9 bases. This CDR3 comprises 14 residues. The V gene end was trimmed by 6 bases and the J gene end by 4 bases; junction bases not matched to a gene: 4. Germline V gives CDR1 ENHRY, CDR2 SYGVKD. Partial CDR3 DNA: TGTGCCATCAGGAAACAGGGGGCTAATCAGCCC. Translated: CAIRKQGANQP. From start to end, the CDR3 is CAIRKQGANQPQHF.

This clone has ten or more counts. The read stops 3 residues short of the end of the CDR3; the missing end is completed from the germline J gene. This chain links TRBV20-1 with TRBJ2-6; D unresolved. This CDR3 contains 17 residues. With 6 bases removed from V and 0 bases from J, the gap between germline ends came to 18 bases. Germline V gene sequence: CDR1 DFQATT, CDR2 SNEGSKA (reference sequence). CDR3 amino acids: CSAKNRVPSSGANVLTF. Incomplete CDR3 DNA: TGCAGTGCCAAAAACCGGGTCCCTAGCTCTGGGGCCAACGTC.

This clone was counted ten times or more. The read halts 3 residues ahead of the CDR3 end, with the missing end drawn from the germline J gene. J is TRBJ2-2 and V is TRBV5-4; D uncertain. V gave up 0 bases and J gave up 1 base, with 10 bases separating them. From germline, CDR1 is SGHNT and CDR2 YYREEE (reference sequence). This CDR3 has 16 residues. CDR3 DNA (partial): TGTGCCAGCAGCTTGGCCGGGTCTTTGAACACCGGGGAG. Encoded protein: CASSLAGSLNTGE. The entire CDR3 is CASSLAGSLNTGELFF.

This clone has a count of ten or more. The missing CDR3 end, 3 residues past where the read stops, is filled in from the germline J gene. This chain uses TRBV7-9 with TRBJ2-1; TRBD2 matches 7 bases. V dropped 3 bases and J dropped 9; count of bases not matched to a gene: 11. This CDR3 region has 15 residues. Germline V gene lookup returns CDR1 SEHNR and CDR2 FQNEAQ (reference sequence). The CDR3 DNA, read in part, is TGTGCCAGCAGCTTTCCAGCGGGGAGGCGGGGTGAG. Its translation is CASSFPAGRRGE. The entire CDR3 protein is CASSFPAGRRGEQFF.

This clone was detected many times. The missing CDR3 end, 3 residues past where the read stops, is filled in from the germline J gene. This chain uses TRBV19 with TRBJ2-7; D possibly corresponds to TRBD2 (6 bases). This CDR3 has 13 residues. In germline, CDR1 is LNHDA, CDR2 SQIVND (reference sequence). Trimming stripped 5 bases from V and 4 bases from J, with 12 bases between. The CDR3 here is CASSSLGGYEQYF. Incomplete CDR3 DNA: TGTGCCAGTAGTTCTCTTGGAGGGTACGAG.

This clone showed up many times. The read terminates 3 residues ahead of where the CDR3 ends, so the germline J gene completes it. This chain joins TRBV20-1 and TRBJ2-5, with D perhaps TRBD2 (6 bases). Germline loops: CDR1 DFQATT, CDR2 SNEGSKA (reference sequence). V lost 7 bases, J lost 4 bases, and 16 bases lay in between. There are 13 residues in the CDR3. Here the CDR3 reads CSVGGNPSETQYF. The CDR3 bases that were read are TGCAGTGTAGGCGGGAACCCCTCAGAGACC.

This clone was counted many times. The read ends 3 residues before the CDR3 terminus; that terminus is restored from the germline J gene. V is TRBV7-9 and J is TRBJ2-7; D gene unclear. Trimming stripped 5 bases from V and 0 bases from J, with 11 bases between. The germline V gene has CDR1 SEHNR and CDR2 FQNEAQ (reference sequence). This CDR3 contains 14 residues. The CDR3 DNA, read in part, is TGTGCCAGCAGCCATCGACAAGCCTCCTACGAG. This gives the protein CASSHRQASYE. The full CDR3 sequence reads CASSHRQASYEQYF.

In this sample, this clone turned up many times. The missing CDR3 end, 3 residues past where the read stops, is filled in from the germline J gene. The chain joins TRBV6-4 to TRBJ2-2, with TRBD1 matching over 10 bases. Per the germline V gene, CDR1 is MRHNA and CDR2 is SNTAGT. V lost 6 bases to trimming and J lost 6 bases; unmatched junction nucleotides: 4. The CDR3 covers 14 residues. CDR3 amino acids: CASSGQGDAGELFF. The covered CDR3 bases are TGTGCCAGCAGCGGACAGGGGGATGCCGGGGAG.

This clone showed up many times. The CDR3 extends 3 residues past the end of the read, so its final part is completed from the germline J gene. V and J are TRBV7-9 and TRBJ2-5; possible D gene TRBD2, 8 bases. The V and J ends lost 8 bases and 5 bases respectively, with 18 bases between them. Germline CDR1 SEHNR, CDR2 FQNEAQ (reference sequence). The CDR3 is made up of 14 amino acids. The sequenced part of the CDR3 DNA is TGTGCCAGCCGCTCAGGGGGACTAGAGGAGACC. As protein: CASRSGGLEET. The entire CDR3 is CASRSGGLEETQYF.

This clone was picked up many times. From the germline J gene comes the end of the CDR3, since the read stops 3 residues before it. This rearrangement joins TRBV19 to TRBJ1-5; 11 bases map to TRBD1. The CDR3 spans 18 residues. Germline V CDR1 and CDR2: LNHDA, SQIVND (reference sequence). Unmatched junction bases numbered 8, after V lost 4 bases and J lost 0 bases. The covered CDR3 bases are TGTGCCAGTAGTACCGGACAGGGGGCTTATTATAGCAATCAGCCC. Translation: CASSTGQGAYYSNQP. The entire CDR3 reads CASSTGQGAYYSNQPQHF.

This clone has just a few counts. The sequence runs out 3 residues before the end of the CDR3; the remainder is reconstructed from the germline J gene. The V and J genes are TRBV7-6 and TRBJ1-1, with D uncertain. The V gene lost 1 base and the J gene lost 2 bases, with 8 bases spanning the gap. The CDR3 has 14 residues. Germline CDR1 reads SGHVS; CDR2 reads FNYEAQ. CDR3 DNA (partial): TGTGCCAGCAGCTTAGACGCAGTAAACACTGAA. As protein: CASSLDAVNTE. The full CDR3 sequence reads CASSLDAVNTEAFF.

In its sample, this clone was seen many times. The observed sequence ends 3 residues before the CDR3 terminus, with the missing tail filled in from the germline J gene. V usage is TRBV5-1 and J usage is TRBJ2-7; possible D gene TRBD1, 5 bases. Germline values: CDR1 SGHRS, CDR2 YFSETQ. V was pared by 2 bases and J by 6 bases, with 12 bases between. The CDR3 spans 13 residues. Incomplete CDR3 DNA: TGCGCCAGCAGCTTTCCAGGGTTTACCGAG. Translated: CASSFPGFTE. The whole CDR3 protein is CASSFPGFTEQYF. The full variable domain, completed using reference TRBV5-1 and TRBJ2-7, is KAGVTQTPRYLIKTRGQQVTLSCSPISGHRSVSWYQQTPGQGLQFLFEYFSETQRNKGNFPGRFSGRQFSNSRSEMNVSTLELGDSALYLCASSFPGFTEQYFGPGTRLTVT.

This clone has at least ten counts. The read falls 3 residues short of the CDR3 end, and the missing part is taken from the germline J gene. V and J are TRBV13 and TRBJ1-1, with a tentative D call TRBD1 (5 bases). Germline V gene lookup returns CDR1 PRHDT and CDR2 FYEKMQ (reference sequence). Deletions cut 5 bases from V and 6 bases from J, with 13 bases between. This CDR3 is built from 13 residues. The covered CDR3 bases are TGTGCCAGCAGCGTCAACAGGTACGCTGAA. This gives the protein CASSVNRYAE. The CDR3 in its entirety is CASSVNRYAEAFF.

Ten or more counts support this clone. The read halts 3 residues ahead of the CDR3 end, with the missing end drawn from the germline J gene. The chain uses TRBV20-1 and TRBJ2-4; 12 bases agree with TRBD1. The trim removed 6 bases at V and 5 bases at J, leaving 8 bases unmatched. This CDR3 has 15 amino acids. CDR1 DFQATT and CDR2 SNEGSKA come from the germline V gene (reference sequence). The covered CDR3 bases are TGCAGTGCGCCCCGGGACAGGGGGCCCCAAAACATT. It encodes CSAPRDRGPQNI. The whole CDR3 sequence is CSAPRDRGPQNIQYF.

This clone was detected many times. The CDR3 end falls 3 residues outside the read, so it is completed with the germline J gene. This sequence joins TRBV20-1 and TRBJ1-4, with a weak D call TRBD1 (5 bases). Per the germline V gene, CDR1 is DFQATT and CDR2 is SNEGSKA (reference sequence). The length of the CDR3 is 14 residues. The V gene lost 3 bases and the J gene lost 5 bases, with 13 bases spanning the gap. The CDR3 sequence is CSARKAGMNEKLFF. The sequenced part of the CDR3 DNA is TGCAGTGCTAGGAAAGCAGGGATGAATGAAAAA.

This clone was recorded a few times. The CDR3 end is not reached by the read, which stops 3 residues before it; the germline J gene fills it in. The chain recombines TRBV18 with TRBJ1-1; 8 bases align to TRBD1. Germline loops: CDR1 KGHSH, CDR2 LQKENI. This CDR3 spans 13 amino acids. The part of the CDR3 DNA that was read is TGTGCCAGCTCACCTGACAGGGGCTACGAG. Its translation is CASSPDRGYE. The entire CDR3 protein is CASSPDRGYEAFF. Variable domain in full (rest from reference TRBV18 and TRBJ1-1): NAGVMQNPRHLVRRRGQEARLRCSPMKGHSHVYWYRQLPEEGLKFMVYLQKENIIDESGMPKERFSAEFPKEGPSILRIQQVVRGDSAAYFCASSPDRGYEAFFGQGTRLTVV.

This clone showed up many times. The CDR3 end is not reached by the read, which stops 3 residues before it; the germline J gene fills it in. The chain links TRBV28 to TRBJ1-4, with TRBD1 identical over 7 bases. Unmatched junction bases numbered 3, after V lost 6 bases and J lost 2 bases. From germline, CDR1 is MDHEN and CDR2 SYDVKM. This CDR3 is 14 amino acids long. CDR3 amino acids: CASSLTGTNEKLFF. CDR3 bases read: TGTGCCAGCAGCCTGACAGGGACTAATGAAAAA.

Ten or more counts support this clone. The CDR3 is cut off 3 residues early in the read; its end comes from the germline J gene. The gene calls are TRBV20-1 and TRBJ1-2, with 7 bases aligning to TRBD1. V was clipped by 6 bases and J by 5 bases; unmatched bases: 9. There are 13 residues in the CDR3. Germline assignment: CDR1 DFQATT and CDR2 SNEGSKA (reference sequence). The CDR3 spells CSARQQGIYGYTF. Incomplete CDR3 DNA: TGCAGTGCCCGCCAACAGGGGATATATGGC.

This clone has ten or more counts. The read halts 3 residues ahead of the CDR3 end, with the missing end drawn from the germline J gene. The V gene is TRBV7-9, the J gene TRBJ2-5; 10 bases map to TRBD1. V was clipped by 1 base and J by 1 base; unmatched bases: 0. CDR1 and CDR2 (germline): SEHNR, FQNEAQ (reference sequence). This CDR3 has 15 amino acids. Partial CDR3 DNA: TGTGCCAGCAGCTTAGGGACAGGGGGCCAAGAGACC. This codes for CASSLGTGGQET. The complete CDR3 protein is CASSLGTGGQETQYF.

This clone has ten or more counts. Read sequence stops 3 residues before the CDR3 end, and the germline J gene provides the missing end. The chain recombines TRBV4-1 with TRBJ1-4; possible D gene TRBD1, 5 bases. CDR3 length equals 15 residues. The germline V gene encodes CDR1 MGHRA and CDR2 YSYEKL. V shed 1 base and J shed 4 bases, with 10 bases lying between them. The CDR3 spells CASSQGGGFNEKLFF. Incomplete CDR3 DNA: TGCGCCAGCAGCCAAGGGGGGGGGTTTAATGAAAAA.